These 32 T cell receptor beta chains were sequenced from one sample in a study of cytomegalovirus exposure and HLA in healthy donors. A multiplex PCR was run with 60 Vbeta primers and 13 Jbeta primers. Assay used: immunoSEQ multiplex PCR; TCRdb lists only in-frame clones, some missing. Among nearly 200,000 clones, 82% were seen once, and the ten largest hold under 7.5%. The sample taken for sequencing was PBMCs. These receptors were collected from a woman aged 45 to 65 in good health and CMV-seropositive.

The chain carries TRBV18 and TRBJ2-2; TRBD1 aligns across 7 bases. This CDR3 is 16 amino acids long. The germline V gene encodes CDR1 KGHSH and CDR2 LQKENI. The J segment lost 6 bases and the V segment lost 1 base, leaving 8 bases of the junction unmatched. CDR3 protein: CASSPLGTVAAGELFF. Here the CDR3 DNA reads TGTGCCAGCTCACCACTTGGGACAGTTGCCGCCGGGGAGCTGTTTTTT.

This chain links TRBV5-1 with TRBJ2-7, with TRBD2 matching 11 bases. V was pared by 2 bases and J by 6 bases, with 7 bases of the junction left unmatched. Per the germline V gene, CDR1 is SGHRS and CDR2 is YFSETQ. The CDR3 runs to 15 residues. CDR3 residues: CASSFLLAGGGEQYF. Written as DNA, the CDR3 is TGCGCCAGCAGCTTTCTGTTAGCGGGAGGGGGCGAGCAGTACTTC.

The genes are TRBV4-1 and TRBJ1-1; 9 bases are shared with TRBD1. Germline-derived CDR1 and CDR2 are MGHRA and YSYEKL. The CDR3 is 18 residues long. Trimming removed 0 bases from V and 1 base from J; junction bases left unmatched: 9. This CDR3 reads CASSQDGTGYPGNTEAFF. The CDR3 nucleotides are TGCGCCAGCAGCCAAGACGGGACAGGGTATCCGGGGAACACTGAAGCTTTCTTT.

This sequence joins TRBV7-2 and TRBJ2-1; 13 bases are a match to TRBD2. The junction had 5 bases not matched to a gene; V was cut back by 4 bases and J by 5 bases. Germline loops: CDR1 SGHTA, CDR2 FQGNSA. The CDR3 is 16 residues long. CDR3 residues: CASSSRLAGGHNEQFF. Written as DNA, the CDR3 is TGTGCCAGCAGCTCTAGACTAGCGGGGGGTCACAATGAGCAGTTCTTC.

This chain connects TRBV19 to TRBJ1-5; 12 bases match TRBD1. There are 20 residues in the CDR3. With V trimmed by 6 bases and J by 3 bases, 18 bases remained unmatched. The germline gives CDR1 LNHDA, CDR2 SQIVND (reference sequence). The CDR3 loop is CASSPGGGTGGLLANQPQHF. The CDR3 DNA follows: TGTGCCAGTAGCCCAGGGGGTGGGACAGGGGGCCTTCTCGCCAATCAGCCCCAGCATTTT.

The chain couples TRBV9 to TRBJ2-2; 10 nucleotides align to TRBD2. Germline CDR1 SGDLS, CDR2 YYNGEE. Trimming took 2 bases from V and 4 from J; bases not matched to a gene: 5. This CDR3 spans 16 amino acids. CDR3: CASSVSGRASTGELFF. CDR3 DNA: TGTGCCAGCAGCGTCAGCGGGAGGGCCTCCACCGGGGAGCTGTTTTTT.

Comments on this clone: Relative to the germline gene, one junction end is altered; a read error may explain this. The CDR3 spells CASSLWTPGANGLTF. CDR3 bases: TGTGCCAGCAGCTTATGGACACCTGGGGCCAACGGCCTGACTTTC. V gene TRBV11-2 combines with J gene TRBJ2-6; D possibly corresponds to TRBD1 (5 bases). The CDR3 is 15 amino acids. Germline values: CDR1 SGHAT, CDR2 FQNNGV. Complete variable domain (other parts from reference TRBV11-2 and TRBJ2-6): EAGVAQSPRYKIIEKRQSVAFWCNPISGHATLYWYQQILGQGPKLLIQFQNNGVVDDSQLPKDRFSAERLKGVDSTLKIQPAKLEDSAVYLCASSLWTPGANGLTFGAGSRLTVL.

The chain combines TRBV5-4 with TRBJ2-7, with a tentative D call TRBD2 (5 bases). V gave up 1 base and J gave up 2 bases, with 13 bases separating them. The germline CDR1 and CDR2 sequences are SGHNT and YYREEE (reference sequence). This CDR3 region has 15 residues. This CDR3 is CASSLRSGLTYEQYF. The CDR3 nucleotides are TGTGCCAGCAGCTTGAGGAGCGGTCTTACCTACGAGCAGTACTTC.

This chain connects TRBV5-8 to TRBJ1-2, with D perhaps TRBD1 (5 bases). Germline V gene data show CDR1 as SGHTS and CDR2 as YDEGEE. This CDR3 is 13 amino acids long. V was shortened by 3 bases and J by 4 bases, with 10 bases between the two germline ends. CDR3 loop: CASSSRQSYGYTF. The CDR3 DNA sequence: TGTGCCAGCAGCTCCCGACAGAGCTATGGCTACACCTTC.

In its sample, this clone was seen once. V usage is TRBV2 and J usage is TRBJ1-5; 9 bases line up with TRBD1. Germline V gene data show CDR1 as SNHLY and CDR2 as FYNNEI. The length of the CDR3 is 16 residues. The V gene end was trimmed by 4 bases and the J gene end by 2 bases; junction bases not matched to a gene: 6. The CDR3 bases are TGTGCCAGCAGTGCCAGACAGGGGGAACGCAATCAGCCCCAGCATTTT. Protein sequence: CASSARQGERNQPQHF.

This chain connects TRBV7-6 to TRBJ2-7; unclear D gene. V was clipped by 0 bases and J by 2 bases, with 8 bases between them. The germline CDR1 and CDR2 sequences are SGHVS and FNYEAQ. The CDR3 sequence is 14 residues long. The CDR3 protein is CASSLAGSTYEQYF. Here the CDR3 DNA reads TGTGCCAGCAGCTTAGCCGGGTCAACCTACGAGCAGTACTTC.

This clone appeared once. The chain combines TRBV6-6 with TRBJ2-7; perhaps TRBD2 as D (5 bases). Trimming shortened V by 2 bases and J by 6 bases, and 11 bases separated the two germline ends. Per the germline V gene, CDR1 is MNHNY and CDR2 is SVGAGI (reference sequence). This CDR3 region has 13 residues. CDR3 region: CASSYGSRGEQYF. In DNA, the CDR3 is TGTGCCAGCAGTTACGGCTCCCGGGGCGAGCAGTACTTC.

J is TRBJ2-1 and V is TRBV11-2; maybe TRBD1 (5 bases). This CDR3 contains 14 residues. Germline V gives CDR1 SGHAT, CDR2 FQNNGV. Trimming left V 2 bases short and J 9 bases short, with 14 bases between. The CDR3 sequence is CASSLSSRGGEQFF. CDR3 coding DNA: TGTGCCAGCAGCTTAAGTAGTAGGGGTGGTGAGCAGTTCTTC.

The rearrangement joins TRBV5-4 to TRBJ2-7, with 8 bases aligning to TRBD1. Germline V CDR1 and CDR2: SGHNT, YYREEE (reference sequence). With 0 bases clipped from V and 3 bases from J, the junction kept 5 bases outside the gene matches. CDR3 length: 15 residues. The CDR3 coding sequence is TGTGCCAGCAGCTTGGCCGGGACAGGCATCTACGAGCAGTACTTC. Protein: CASSLAGTGIYEQYF.

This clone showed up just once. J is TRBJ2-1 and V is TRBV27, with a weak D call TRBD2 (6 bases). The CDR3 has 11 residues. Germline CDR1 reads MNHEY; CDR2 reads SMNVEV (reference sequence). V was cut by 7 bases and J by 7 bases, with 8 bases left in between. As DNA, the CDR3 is TGTGCCAGCAATGGAGGGAATGAGCAGTTCTTC. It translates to CASNGGNEQFF.

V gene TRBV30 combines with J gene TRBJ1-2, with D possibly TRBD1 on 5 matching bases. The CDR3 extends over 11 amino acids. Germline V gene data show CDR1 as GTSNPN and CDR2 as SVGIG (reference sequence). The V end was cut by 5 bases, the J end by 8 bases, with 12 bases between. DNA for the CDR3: TGTGCCTGGGATGACAGCGGGGGCTACACCTTC. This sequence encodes CAWDDSGGYTF.

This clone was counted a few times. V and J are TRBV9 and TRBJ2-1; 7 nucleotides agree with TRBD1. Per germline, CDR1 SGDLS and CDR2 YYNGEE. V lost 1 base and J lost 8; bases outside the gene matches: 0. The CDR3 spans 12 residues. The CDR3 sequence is CASSVQGDEQFF. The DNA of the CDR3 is TGTGCCAGCAGCGTACAGGGGGATGAGCAGTTCTTC. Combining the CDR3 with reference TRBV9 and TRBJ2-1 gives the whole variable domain DSGVTQTPKHLITATGQRVTLRCSPRSGDLSVYWYQQSLDQGLQFLIQYYNGEERAKGNILERFSAQQFPDLHSELNLSSLELGDSALYFCASSVQGDEQFFGPGTRLTVL.

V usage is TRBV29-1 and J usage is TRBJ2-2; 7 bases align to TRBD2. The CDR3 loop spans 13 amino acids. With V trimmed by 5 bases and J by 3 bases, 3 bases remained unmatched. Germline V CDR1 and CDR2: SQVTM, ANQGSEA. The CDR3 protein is CSVLAGDTGELFF. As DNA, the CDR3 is TGCAGCGTTTTGGCGGGGGACACCGGGGAGCTGTTTTTT.

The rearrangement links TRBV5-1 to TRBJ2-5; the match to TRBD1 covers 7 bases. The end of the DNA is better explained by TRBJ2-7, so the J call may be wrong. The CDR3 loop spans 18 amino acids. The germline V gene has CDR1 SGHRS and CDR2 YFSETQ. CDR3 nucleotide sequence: TGCGCCAGCAGCTTGGCGACCGGGACAGTTCTCAGCTCCTACGAGCAGTACTTC. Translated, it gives CASSLATGTVLSSYEQYF.

CDR3 coding DNA: TGTGCCATCAGTGCGACAGCTAACTATGGCTACACCTTC. Its protein product is CAISATANYGYTF. The genes are TRBV10-3 and TRBJ1-2; a possible D gene is TRBD1 (5 bases). V lost 4 bases and J 0 bases, leaving 6 bases between the germline ends. The CDR3 is 13 residues long. CDR1 and CDR2 (germline): ENHRY, SYGVKD.

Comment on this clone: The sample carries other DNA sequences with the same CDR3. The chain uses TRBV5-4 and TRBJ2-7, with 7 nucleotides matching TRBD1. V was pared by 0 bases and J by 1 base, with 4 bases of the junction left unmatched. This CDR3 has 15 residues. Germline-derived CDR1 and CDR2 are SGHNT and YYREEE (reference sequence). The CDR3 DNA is TGTGCCAGCAGCTTGGGCCGGGACAGTTCCTACGAGCAGTACTTC. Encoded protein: CASSLGRDSSYEQYF.

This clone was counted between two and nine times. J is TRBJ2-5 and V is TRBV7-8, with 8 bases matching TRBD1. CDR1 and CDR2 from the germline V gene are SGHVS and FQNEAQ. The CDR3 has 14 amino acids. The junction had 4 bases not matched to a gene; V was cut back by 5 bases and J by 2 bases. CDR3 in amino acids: CASSPGTGQETQYF. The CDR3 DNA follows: TGTGCCAGCAGCCCGGGGACAGGACAAGAGACCCAGTACTTC.

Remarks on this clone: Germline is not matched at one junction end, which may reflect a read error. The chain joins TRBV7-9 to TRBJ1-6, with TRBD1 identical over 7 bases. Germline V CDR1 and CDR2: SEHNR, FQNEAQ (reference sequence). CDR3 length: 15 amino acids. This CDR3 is CSSSLEGQRNSPLHF. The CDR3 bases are TGTTCCAGCAGCTTGGAGGGACAGCGCAATTCACCCCTCCACTTT.

In DNA, the CDR3 is TGTGCCAGCAGCTTAGCGTATAGCGGGGGGCCTTTCACAGATACGCAGTATTTT. This gives the protein CASSLAYSGGPFTDTQYF. The genes are TRBV7-6 and TRBJ2-3, with 10 nucleotides matching TRBD2. CDR3 length: 18 residues. The junction had 8 bases not matched to a gene; V was cut back by 0 bases and J by 2 bases. CDR1 SGHVS and CDR2 FNYEAQ come from the germline V gene.

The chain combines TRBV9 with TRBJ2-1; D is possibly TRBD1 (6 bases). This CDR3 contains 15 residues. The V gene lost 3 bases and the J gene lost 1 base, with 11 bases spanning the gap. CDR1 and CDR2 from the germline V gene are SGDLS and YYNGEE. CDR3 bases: TGTGCCAGCAGCGAGGCCGGGACATCCTACAATGAGCAGTTCTTC. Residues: CASSEAGTSYNEQFF.

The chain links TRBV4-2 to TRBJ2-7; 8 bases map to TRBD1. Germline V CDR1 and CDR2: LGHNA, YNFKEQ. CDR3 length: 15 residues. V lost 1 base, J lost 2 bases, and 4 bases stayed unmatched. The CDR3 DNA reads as TGTGCCAGCAGCCAAGGGGACAGGCAAGCCTACGAGCAGTACTTC. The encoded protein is CASSQGDRQAYEQYF.

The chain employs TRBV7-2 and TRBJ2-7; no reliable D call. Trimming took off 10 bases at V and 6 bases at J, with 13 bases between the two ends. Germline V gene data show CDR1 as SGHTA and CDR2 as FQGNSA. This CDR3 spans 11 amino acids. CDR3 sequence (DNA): TGTGCCACCACCCTTGCAGGCGAGCAGTACTTC. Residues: CATTLAGEQYF.

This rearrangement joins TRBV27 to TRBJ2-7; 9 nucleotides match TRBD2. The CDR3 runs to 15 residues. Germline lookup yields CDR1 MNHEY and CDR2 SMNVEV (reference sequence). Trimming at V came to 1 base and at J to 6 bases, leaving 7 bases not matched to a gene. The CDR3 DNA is TGTGCCAGCAGTTTATTTAGCGGGAGTTCCGGCGAGCAGTACTTC. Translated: CASSLFSGSSGEQYF.

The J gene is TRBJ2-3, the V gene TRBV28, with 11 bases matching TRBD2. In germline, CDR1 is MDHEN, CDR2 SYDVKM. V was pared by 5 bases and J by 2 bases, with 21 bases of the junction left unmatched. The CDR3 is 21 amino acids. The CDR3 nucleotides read TGTGCCAGCAGTCCGCTAGGACAGGCGTCGAGACTAGCGGGGTCCACAGATACGCAGTATTTT. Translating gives CASSPLGQASRLAGSTDTQYF.

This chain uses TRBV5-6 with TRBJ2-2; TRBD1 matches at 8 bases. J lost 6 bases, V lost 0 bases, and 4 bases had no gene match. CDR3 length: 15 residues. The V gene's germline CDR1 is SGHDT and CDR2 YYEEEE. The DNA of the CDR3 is TGTGCCAGCAGCTTGGGCAGGGGGCTAGCCGGGGAGCTGTTTTTT. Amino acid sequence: CASSLGRGLAGELFF.

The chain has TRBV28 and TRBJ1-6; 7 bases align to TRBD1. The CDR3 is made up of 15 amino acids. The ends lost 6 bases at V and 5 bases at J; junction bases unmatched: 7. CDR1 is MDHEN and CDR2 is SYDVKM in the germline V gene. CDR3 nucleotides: TGTGCCAGCAGCCTCCCCAGGGGGAATAATTCACCCCTCCACTTT. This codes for CASSLPRGNNSPLHF.

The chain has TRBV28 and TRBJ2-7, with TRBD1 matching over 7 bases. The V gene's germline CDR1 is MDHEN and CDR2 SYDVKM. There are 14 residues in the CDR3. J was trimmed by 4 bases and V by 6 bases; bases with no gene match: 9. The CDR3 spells CASRLGQAEYEQYF. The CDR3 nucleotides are TGTGCCAGCAGACTCGGACAGGCAGAGTACGAGCAGTACTTC. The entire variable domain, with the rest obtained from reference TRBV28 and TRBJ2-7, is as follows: DVKVTQSSRYLVKRTGEKVFLECVQDMDHENMFWYRQDPGLGLRLIYFSYDVKMKEKGDIPEGYSVSREKKERFSLILESASTNQTSMYLCASRLGQAEYEQYFGPGTRLTVT.